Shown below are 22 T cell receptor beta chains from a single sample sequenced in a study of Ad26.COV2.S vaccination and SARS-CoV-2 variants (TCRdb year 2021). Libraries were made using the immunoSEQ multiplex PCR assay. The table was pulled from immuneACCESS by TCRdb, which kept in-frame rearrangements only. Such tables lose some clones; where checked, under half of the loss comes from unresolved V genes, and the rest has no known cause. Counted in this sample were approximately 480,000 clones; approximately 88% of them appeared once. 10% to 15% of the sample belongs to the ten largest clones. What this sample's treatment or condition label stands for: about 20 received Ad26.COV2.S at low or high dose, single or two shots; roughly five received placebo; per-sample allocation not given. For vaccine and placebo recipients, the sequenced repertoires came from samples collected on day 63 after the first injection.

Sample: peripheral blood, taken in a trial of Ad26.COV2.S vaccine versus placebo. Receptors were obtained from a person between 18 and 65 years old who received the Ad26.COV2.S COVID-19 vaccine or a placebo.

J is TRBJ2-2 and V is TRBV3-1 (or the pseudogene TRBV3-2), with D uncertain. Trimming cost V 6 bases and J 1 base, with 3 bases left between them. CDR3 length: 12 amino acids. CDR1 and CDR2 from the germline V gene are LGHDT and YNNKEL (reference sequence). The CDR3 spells CASRMNTGELFF. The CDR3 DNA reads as TGTGCCAGCAGGATGAACACCGGGGAGCTGTTTTTT.

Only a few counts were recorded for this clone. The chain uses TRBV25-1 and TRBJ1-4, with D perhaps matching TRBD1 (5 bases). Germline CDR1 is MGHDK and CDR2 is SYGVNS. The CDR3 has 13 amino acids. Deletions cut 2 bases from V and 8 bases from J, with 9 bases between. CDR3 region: CASSEQGREKLFF. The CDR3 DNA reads TGTGCCAGCAGTGAACAGGGTAGGGAAAAACTGTTTTTT.

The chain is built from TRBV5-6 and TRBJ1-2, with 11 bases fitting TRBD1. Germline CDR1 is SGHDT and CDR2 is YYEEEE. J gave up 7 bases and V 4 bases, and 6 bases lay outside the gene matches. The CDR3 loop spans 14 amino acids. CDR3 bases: TGTGCCAGCAGCCGGACAGGGGGCGACGGTGGCTACACCTTC. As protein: CASSRTGGDGGYTF.

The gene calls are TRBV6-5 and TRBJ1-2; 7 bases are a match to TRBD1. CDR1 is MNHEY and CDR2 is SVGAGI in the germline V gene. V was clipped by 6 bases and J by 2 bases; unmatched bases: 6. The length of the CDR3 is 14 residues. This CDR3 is CASSRDSKNYGYTF. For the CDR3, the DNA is TGTGCCAGCAGCAGGGACAGTAAAAACTATGGCTACACCTTC.

CDR3 region: CSVTLGLAGVSKNIQYF. CDR3 nucleotides: TGCAGCGTGACCCTCGGACTAGCGGGAGTCAGCAAAAACATTCAGTACTTC. This chain links TRBV29-1 with TRBJ2-4; 13 nucleotides line up with TRBD2. CDR1 and CDR2 from the germline V gene are SQVTM and ANQGSEA. V was pared by 6 bases and J by 3 bases, with 11 bases of the junction left unmatched. CDR3 length: 17 amino acids.

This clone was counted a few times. In nucleotides, the CDR3 is TGTGCCAGTGGGGGGGTAAGCACAGATACGCAGTATTTT. Its protein product is CASGGVSTDTQYF. The rearrangement joins TRBV19 to TRBJ2-3; 7 bases align to TRBD2. Germline CDR1 LNHDA, CDR2 SQIVND (reference sequence). This CDR3 spans 13 amino acids. Trimming removed 8 bases from V and 0 bases from J; junction bases left unmatched: 2.

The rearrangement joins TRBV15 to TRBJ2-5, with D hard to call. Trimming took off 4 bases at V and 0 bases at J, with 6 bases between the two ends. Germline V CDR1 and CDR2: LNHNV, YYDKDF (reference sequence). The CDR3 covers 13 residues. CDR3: CATSKDYQETQYF. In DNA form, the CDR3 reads TGTGCCACCAGCAAGGATTACCAAGAGACCCAGTACTTC.

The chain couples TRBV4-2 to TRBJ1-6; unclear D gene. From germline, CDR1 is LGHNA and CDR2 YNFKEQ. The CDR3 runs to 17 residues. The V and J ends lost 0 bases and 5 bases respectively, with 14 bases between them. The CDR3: CASSQEASAANNSPLHF. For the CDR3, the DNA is TGTGCCAGCAGCCAAGAAGCGTCGGCAGCGAATAATTCACCCCTCCACTTT.

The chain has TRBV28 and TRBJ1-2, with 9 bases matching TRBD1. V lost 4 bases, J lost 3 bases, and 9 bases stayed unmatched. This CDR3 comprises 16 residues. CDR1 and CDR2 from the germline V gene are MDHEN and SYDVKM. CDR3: CASSSSGQGRYYGYTF. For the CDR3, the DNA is TGTGCCAGCAGTTCATCGGGACAGGGACGGTACTATGGCTACACCTTC.

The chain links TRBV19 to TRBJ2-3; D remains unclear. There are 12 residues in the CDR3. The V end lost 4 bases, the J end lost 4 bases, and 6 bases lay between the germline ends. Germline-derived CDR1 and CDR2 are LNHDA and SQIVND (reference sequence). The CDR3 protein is CASSNSPDTQYF. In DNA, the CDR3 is TGTGCCAGTAGTAACTCCCCAGATACGCAGTATTTT.

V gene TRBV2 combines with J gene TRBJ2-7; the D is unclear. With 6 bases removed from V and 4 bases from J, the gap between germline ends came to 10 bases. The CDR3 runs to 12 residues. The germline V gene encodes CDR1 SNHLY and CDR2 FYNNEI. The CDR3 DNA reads TGTGCCAGCAGCCGGGCCCGTTACGAGCAGTACTTC. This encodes CASSRARYEQYF. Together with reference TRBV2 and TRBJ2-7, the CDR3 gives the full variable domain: EPEVTQTPSHQVTQMGQEVILRCVPISNHLYFYWYRQILGQKVEFLVSFYNNEISEKSEIFDDQFSVERPDGSNFTLKIRSTKLEDSAMYFCASSRARYEQYFGPGTRLTVT.

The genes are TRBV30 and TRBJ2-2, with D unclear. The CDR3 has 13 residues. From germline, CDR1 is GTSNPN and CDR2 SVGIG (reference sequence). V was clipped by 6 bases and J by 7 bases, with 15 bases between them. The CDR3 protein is CACFGDGFGELFF. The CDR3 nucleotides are TGTGCCTGCTTCGGAGACGGGTTCGGGGAGCTGTTTTTT.

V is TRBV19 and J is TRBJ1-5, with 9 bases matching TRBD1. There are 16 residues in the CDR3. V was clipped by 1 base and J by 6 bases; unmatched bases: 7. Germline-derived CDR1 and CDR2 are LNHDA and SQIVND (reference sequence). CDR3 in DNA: TGTGCCAGTAGTATAGTCGACAGGGGGATGGGTCAGCCCCAGCATTTT. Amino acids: CASSIVDRGMGQPQHF.

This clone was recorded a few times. CDR3 nucleotide sequence: TGTGCCACCAGCGGAGTTCGAGAGGGCGAGCAGTACTTC. Translated: CATSGVREGEQYF. The V gene is TRBV15, the J gene TRBJ2-7, with TRBD2 as a possible D gene (5 bases). CDR1 and CDR2 (germline): LNHNV, YYDKDF (reference sequence). This CDR3 comprises 13 residues. Trimming shortened V by 5 bases and J by 6 bases, and 14 bases separated the two germline ends.

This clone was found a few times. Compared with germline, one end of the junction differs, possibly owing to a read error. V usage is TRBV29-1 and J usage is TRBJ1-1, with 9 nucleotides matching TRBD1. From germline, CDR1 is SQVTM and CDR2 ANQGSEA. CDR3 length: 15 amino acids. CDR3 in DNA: TGCAGCGTGGAAGCCGAGGGACAGGGTGGCACTGAAGCTTTCTTT. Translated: CSVEAEGQGGTEAFF.

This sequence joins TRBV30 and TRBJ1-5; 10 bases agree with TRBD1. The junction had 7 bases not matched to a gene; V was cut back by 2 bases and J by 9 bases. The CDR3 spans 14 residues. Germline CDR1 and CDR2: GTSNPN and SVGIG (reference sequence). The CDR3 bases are TGTGCCTGGAGTCCGGGACAGGGGCCCCTGCCCCAGCATTTT. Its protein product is CAWSPGQGPLPQHF.

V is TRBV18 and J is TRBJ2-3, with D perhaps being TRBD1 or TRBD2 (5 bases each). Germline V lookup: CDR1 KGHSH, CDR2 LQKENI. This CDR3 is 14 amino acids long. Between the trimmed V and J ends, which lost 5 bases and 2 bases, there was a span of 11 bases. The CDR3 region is CASSLTGPTDTQYF. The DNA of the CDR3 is TGTGCCAGCTCATTAACGGGACCCACAGATACGCAGTATTTT.

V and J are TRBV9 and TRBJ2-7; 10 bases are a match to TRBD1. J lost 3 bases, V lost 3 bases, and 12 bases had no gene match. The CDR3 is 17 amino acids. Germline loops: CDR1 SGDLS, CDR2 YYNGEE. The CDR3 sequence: CASSEGVTGGSDYEQYF. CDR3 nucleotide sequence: TGTGCCAGCAGCGAGGGAGTGACAGGGGGCTCTGACTACGAGCAGTACTTC.

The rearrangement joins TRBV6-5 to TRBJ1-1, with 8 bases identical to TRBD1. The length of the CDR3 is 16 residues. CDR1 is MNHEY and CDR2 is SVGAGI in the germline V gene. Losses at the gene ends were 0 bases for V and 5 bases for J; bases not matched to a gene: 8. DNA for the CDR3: TGTGCCAGCAGTTACTCATCAGGGGGCGCATGGACTGAAGCTTTCTTT. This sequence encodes CASSYSSGGAWTEAFF.

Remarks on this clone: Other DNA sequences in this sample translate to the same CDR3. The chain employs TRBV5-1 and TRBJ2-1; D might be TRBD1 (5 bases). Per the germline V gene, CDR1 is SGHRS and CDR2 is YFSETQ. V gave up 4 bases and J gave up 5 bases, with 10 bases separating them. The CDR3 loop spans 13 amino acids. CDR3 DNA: TGCGCCAGCAGCATCGGACAAAACAATGAGCAGTTCTTC. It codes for CASSIGQNNEQFF. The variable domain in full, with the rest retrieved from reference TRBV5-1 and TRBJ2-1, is KAGVTQTPRYLIKTRGQQVTLSCSPISGHRSVSWYQQTPGQGLQFLFEYFSETQRNKGNFPGRFSGRQFSNSRSEMNVSTLELGDSALYLCASSIGQNNEQFFGPGTRLTVL.

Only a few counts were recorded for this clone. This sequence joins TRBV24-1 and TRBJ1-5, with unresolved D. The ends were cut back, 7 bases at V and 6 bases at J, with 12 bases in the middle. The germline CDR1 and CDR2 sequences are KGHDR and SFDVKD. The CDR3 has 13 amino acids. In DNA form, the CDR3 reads TGTGCCACCAGAGAGGGCTCGGGTCAGCCCCAGCATTTT. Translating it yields CATREGSGQPQHF.

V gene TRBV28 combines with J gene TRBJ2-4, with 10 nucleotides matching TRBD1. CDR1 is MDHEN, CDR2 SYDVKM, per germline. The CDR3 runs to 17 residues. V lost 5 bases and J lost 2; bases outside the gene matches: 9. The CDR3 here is CASSALPGQGTKNIQYF. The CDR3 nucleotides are TGTGCCAGCAGTGCACTACCGGGACAGGGGACCAAAAACATTCAGTACTTC. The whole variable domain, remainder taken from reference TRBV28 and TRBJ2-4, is DVKVTQSSRYLVKRTGEKVFLECVQDMDHENMFWYRQDPGLGLRLIYFSYDVKMKEKGDIPEGYSVSREKKERFSLILESASTNQTSMYLCASSALPGQGTKNIQYFGAGTRLSVL.